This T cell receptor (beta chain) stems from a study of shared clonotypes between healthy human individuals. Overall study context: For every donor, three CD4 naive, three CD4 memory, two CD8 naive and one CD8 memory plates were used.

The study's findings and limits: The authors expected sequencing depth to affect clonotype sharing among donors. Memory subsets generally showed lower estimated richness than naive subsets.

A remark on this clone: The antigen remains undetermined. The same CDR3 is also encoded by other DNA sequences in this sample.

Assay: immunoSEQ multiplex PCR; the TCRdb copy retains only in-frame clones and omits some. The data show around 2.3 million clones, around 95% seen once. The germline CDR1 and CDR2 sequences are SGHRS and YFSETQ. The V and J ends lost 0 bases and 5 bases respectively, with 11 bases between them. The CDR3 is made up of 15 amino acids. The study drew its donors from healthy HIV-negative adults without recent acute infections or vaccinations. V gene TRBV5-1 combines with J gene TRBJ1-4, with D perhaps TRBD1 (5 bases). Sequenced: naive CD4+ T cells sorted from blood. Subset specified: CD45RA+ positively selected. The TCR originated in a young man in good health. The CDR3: CASSLVPGLNEKLFF. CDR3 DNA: TGCGCCAGCAGCTTGGTACCGGGACTGAATGAAAAACTGTTTTTT.